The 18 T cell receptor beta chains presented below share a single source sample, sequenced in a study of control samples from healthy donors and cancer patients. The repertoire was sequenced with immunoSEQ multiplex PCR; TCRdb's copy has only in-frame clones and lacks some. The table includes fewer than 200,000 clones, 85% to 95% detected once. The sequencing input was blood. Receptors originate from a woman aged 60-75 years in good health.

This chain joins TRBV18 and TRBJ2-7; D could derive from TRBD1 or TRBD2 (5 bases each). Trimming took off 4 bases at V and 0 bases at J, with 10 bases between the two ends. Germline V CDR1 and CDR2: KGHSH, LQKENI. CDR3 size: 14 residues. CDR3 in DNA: TGTGCCAGCTCACGAGGGGCTCCCTCCTACGAGCAGTACTTC. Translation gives CASSRGAPSYEQYF. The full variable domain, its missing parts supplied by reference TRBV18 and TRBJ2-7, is NAGVMQNPRHLVRRRGQEARLRCSPMKGHSHVYWYRQLPEEGLKFMVYLQKENIIDESGMPKERFSAEFPKEGPSILRIQQVVRGDSAAYFCASSRGAPSYEQYFGPGTRLTVT.

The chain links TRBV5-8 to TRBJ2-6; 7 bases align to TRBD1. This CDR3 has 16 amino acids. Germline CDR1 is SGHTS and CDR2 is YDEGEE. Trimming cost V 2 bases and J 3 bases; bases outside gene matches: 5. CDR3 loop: CASSLGTGDGANVLTF. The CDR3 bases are TGTGCCAGCAGCTTAGGCACAGGGGATGGGGCCAACGTCCTGACTTTC.

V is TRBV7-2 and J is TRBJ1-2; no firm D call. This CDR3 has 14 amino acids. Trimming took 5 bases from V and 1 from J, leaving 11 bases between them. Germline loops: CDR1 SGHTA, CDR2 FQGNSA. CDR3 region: CASSLLQFNYGYTF. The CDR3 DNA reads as TGTGCCAGCAGCCTCTTACAGTTTAACTATGGCTACACCTTC.

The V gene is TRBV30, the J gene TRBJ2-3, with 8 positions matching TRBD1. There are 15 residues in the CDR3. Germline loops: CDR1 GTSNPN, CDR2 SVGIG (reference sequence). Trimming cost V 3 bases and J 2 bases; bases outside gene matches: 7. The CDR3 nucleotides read TGTGCCTGGAGACGTTCGGGACAGGCCACAGATACGCAGTATTTT. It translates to CAWRRSGQATDTQYF.

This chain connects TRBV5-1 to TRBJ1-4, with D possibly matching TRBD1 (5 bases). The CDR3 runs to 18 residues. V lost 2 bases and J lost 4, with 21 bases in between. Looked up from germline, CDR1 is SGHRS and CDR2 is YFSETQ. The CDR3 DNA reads TGCGCCAGCAGCTTCCGGGACCCACAATCAGGATTTAATGAAAAACTGTTTTTT. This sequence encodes CASSFRDPQSGFNEKLFF.

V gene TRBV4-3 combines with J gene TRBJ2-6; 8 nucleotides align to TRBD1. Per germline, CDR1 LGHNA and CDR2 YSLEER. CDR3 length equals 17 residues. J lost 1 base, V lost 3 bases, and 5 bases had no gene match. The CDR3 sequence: CASSHRGQRSGANVLTF. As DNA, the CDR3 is TGCGCCAGCAGCCACAGGGGGCAGCGGTCTGGGGCCAACGTCCTGACTTTC.

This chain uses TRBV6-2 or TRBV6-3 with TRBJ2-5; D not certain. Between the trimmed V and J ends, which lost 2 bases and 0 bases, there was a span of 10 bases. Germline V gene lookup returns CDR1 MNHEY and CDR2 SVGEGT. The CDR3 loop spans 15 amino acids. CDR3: CASSYGQNDQETQYF. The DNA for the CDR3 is TGTGCCAGCAGTTACGGGCAGAACGACCAAGAGACCCAGTACTTC.

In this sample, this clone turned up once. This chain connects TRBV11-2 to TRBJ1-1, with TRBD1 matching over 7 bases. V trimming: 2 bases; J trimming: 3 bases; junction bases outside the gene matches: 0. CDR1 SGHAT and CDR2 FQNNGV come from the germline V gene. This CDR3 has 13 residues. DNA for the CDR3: TGTGCCAGCAGCTTACAGGGGGACACTGAAGCTTTCTTT. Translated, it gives CASSLQGDTEAFF.

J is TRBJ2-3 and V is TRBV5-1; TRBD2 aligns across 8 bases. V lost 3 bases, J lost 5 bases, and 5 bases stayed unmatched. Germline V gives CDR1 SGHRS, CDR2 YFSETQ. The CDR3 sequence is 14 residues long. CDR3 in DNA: TGCGCCAGCAGCTCAGCGGGGGCCGGAGATACGCAGTATTTT. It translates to CASSSAGAGDTQYF.

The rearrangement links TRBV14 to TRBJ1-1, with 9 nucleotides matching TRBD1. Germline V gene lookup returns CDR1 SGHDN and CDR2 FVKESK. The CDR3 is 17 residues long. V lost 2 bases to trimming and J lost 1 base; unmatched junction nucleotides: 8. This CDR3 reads CASSQRRDRVGNTEAFF. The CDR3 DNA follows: TGTGCCAGCAGCCAACGTAGGGACAGGGTGGGGAACACTGAAGCTTTCTTT. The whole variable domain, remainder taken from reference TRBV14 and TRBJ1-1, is EAGVTQFPSHSVIEKGQTVTLRCDPISGHDNLYWYRRVMGKEIKFLLHFVKESKQDESGMPNNRFLAERTGGTYSTLKVQPAELEDSGVYFCASSQRRDRVGNTEAFFGQGTRLTVV.

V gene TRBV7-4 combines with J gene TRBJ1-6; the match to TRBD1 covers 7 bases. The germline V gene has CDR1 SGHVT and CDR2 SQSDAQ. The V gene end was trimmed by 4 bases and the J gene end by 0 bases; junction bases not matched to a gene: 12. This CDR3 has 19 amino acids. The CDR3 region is CASSSKGPGQSSYNSPLHF. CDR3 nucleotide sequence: TGTGCCAGCAGCTCGAAAGGACCGGGACAGAGCTCCTATAATTCACCCCTCCACTTT.

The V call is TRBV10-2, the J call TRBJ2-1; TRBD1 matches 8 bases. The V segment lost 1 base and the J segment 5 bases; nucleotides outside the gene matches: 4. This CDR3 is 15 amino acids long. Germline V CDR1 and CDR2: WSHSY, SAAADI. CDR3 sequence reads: CASSEWDRMNNEQFF. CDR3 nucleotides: TGCGCCAGCAGTGAGTGGGACAGGATGAACAATGAGCAGTTCTTC.

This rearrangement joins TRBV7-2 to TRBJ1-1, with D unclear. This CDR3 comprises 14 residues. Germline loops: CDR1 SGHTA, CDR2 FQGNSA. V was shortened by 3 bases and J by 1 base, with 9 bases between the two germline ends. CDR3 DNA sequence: TGTGCCAGCAGCTTTTATACTCAGAACACTGAAGCTTTCTTT. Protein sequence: CASSFYTQNTEAFF. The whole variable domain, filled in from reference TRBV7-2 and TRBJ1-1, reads GAGVSQSPSNKVTEKGKDVELRCDPISGHTALYWYRQSLGQGLEFLIYFQGNSAPDKSGLPSDRFSAERTGGSVSTLTIQRTQQEDSAVYLCASSFYTQNTEAFFGQGTRLTVV.

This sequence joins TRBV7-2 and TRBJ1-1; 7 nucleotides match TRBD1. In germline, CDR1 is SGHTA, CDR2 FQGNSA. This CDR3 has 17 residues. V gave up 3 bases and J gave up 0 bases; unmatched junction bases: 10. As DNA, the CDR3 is TGTGCCAGCAGCTTTCAGGGGGGCAGGGGGTTGAACACTGAAGCTTTCTTT. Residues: CASSFQGGRGLNTEAFF.

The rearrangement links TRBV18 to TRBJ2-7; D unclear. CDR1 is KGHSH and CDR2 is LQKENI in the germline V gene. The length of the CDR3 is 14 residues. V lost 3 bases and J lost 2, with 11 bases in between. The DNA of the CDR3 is TGTGCCAGCTCACCCCCTGGACGGCCCTACGAGCAGTACTTC. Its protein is CASSPPGRPYEQYF.

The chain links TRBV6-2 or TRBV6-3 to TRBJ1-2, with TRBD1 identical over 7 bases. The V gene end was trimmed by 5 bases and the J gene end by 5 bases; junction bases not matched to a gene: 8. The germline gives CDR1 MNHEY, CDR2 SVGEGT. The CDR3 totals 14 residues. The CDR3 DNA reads TGTGCCAGCAGTAGATCCGGGACAGCGTATGGCTACACCTTC. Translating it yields CASSRSGTAYGYTF.

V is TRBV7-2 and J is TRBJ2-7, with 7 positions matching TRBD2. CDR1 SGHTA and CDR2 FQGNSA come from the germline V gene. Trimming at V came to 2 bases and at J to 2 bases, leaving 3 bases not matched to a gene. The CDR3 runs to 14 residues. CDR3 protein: CASSLFGGAYEQYF. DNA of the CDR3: TGTGCCAGCAGCTTATTTGGGGGGGCCTACGAGCAGTACTTC. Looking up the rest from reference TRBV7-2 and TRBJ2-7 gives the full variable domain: GAGVSQSPSNKVTEKGKDVELRCDPISGHTALYWYRQSLGQGLEFLIYFQGNSAPDKSGLPSDRFSAERTGGSVSTLTIQRTQQEDSAVYLCASSLFGGAYEQYFGPGTRLTVT.

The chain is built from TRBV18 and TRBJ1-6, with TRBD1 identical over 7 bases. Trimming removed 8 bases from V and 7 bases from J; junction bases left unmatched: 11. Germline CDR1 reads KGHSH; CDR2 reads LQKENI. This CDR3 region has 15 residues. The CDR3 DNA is TGTGCCAGCCAGGGGGGATCCCACCAGAATTCACCCCTCCACTTT. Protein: CASQGGSHQNSPLHF. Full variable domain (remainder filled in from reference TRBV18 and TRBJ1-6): NAGVMQNPRHLVRRRGQEARLRCSPMKGHSHVYWYRQLPEEGLKFMVYLQKENIIDESGMPKERFSAEFPKEGPSILRIQQVVRGDSAAYFCASQGGSHQNSPLHFGNGTRLTVT.